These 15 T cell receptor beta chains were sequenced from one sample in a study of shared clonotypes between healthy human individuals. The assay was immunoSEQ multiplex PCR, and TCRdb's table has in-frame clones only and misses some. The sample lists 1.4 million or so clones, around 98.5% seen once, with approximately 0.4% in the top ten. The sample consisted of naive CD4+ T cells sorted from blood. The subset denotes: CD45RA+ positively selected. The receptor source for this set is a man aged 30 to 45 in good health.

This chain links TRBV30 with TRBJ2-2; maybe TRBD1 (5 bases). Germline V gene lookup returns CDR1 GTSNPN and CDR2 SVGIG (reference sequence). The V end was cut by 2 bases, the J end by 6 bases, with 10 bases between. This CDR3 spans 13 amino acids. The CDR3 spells CAWSRRESGELFF. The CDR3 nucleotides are TGTGCCTGGAGTCGCAGGGAATCCGGGGAGCTGTTTTTT.

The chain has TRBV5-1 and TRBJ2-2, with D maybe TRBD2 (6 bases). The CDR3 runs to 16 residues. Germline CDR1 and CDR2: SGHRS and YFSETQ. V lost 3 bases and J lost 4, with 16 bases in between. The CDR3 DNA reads TGCGCCAGCAGCTCGGGACTCCAGACTATCACCGGGGAGCTGTTTTTT. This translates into CASSSGLQTITGELFF.

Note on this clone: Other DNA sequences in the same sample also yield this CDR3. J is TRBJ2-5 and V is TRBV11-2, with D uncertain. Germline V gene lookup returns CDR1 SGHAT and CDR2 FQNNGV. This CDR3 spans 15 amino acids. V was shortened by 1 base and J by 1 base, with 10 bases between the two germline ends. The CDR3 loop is CASSLAGHIQETQYF. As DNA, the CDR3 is TGTGCCAGCAGCTTAGCCGGCCATATCCAAGAGACCCAGTACTTC. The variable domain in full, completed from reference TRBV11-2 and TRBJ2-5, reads EAGVAQSPRYKIIEKRQSVAFWCNPISGHATLYWYQQILGQGPKLLIQFQNNGVVDDSQLPKDRFSAERLKGVDSTLKIQPAKLEDSAVYLCASSLAGHIQETQYFGPGTRLLVL.

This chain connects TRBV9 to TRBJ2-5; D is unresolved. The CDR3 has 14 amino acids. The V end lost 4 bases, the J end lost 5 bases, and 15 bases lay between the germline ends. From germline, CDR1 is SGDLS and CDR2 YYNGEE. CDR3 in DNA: TGTGCCAGCAGCCCCCGGGCAGCCACGGAGACCCAGTACTTC. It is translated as CASSPRAATETQYF. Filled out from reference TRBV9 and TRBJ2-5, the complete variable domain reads DSGVTQTPKHLITATGQRVTLRCSPRSGDLSVYWYQQSLDQGLQFLIQYYNGEERAKGNILERFSAQQFPDLHSELNLSSLELGDSALYFCASSPRAATETQYFGPGTRLLVL.

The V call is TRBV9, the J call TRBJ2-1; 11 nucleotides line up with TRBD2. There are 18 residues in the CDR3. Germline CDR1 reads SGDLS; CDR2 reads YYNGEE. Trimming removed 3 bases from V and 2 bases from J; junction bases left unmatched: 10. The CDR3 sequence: CASSAAPLLAGAYNEQFF. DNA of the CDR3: TGTGCCAGCAGCGCGGCCCCCTTACTAGCGGGAGCCTACAATGAGCAGTTCTTC.

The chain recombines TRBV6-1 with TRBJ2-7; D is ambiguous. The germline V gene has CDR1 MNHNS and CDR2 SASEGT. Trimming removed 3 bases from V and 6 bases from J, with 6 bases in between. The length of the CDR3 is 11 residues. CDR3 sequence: CASSDRFEQYF. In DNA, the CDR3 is TGTGCCAGCAGTGATCGGTTCGAGCAGTACTTC.

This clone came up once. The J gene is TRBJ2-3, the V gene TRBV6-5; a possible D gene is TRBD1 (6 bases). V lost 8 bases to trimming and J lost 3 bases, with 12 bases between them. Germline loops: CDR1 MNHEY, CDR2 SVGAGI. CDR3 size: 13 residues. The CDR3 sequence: CASCTGLTDTQYF. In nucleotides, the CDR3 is TGTGCCAGCTGCACAGGGCTTACAGATACGCAGTATTTT.

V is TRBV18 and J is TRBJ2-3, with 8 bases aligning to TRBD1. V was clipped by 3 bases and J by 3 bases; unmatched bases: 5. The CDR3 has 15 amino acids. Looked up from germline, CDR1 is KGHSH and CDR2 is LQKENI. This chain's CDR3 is CASSPRTGLTDTQYF. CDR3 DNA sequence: TGTGCCAGCTCACCTAGGACAGGGTTAACAGATACGCAGTATTTT.

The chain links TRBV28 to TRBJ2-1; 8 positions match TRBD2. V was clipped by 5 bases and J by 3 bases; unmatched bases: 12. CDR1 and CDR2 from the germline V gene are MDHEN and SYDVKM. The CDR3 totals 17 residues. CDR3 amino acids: CASSPSWISGDYNEQFF. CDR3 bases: TGTGCCAGCAGTCCATCATGGATTAGCGGGGACTACAATGAGCAGTTCTTC.

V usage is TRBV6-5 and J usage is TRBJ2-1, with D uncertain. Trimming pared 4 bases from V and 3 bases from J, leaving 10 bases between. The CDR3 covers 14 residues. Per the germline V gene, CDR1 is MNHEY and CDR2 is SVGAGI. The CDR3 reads CASSLGWGYNEQFF. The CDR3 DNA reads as TGTGCCAGCAGTTTAGGATGGGGCTACAATGAGCAGTTCTTC.

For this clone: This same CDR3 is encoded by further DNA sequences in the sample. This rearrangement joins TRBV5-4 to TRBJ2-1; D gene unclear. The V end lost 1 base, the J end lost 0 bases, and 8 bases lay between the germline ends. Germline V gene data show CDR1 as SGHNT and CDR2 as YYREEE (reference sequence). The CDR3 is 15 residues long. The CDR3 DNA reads TGTGCCAGCAGCTTGCGCGGCAGCTCCTACAATGAGCAGTTCTTC. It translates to CASSLRGSSYNEQFF.

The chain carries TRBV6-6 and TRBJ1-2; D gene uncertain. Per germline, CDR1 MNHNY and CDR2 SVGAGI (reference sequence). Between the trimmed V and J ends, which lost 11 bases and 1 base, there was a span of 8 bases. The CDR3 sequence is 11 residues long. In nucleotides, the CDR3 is TGTGCCTTAGGAGGTAACTATGGCTACACCTTC. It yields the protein CALGGNYGYTF.

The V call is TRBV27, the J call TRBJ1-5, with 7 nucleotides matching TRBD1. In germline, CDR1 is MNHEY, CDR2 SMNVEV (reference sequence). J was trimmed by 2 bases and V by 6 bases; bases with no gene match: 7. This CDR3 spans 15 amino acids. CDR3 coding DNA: TGTGCCAGCAGCCCCAGGGGGATTGGCAATCAGCCCCAGCATTTT. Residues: CASSPRGIGNQPQHF.

Here the CDR3 DNA reads TGTGCCACCGCAGGTGGCGGGCTAGGGGCCAATGAGCAGTTCTTC. Its protein is CATAGGGLGANEQFF. V and J are TRBV2 and TRBJ2-1; D is possibly TRBD1 or TRBD2 (5 bases each). The germline V and J ends were trimmed by 10 bases and 6 bases, with 22 bases remaining between them. There are 15 residues in the CDR3. Germline CDR1 SNHLY, CDR2 FYNNEI.

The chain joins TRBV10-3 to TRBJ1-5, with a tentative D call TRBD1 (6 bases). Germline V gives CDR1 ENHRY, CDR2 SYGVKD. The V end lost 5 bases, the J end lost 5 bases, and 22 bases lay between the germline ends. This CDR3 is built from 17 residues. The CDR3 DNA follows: TGTGCCATCAGTCCGATTGGACACAGGGTTGGAGATCAGCCCCAGCATTTT. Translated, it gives CAISPIGHRVGDQPQHF.